Here is one TCR beta chain with its context. Antigen specificity is unknown. This record comes from a study of T cells expressing NK-cell markers. Findings and limits, study-wide: The share of CD8+ T cells held by dominant NKG2C+ clonotypes was about 1.0-7.5% in 5 or 6 donors.

TCRdb reprocessed the 5' RACE reads and stores each CDR3 protein as one record, lacking DNA. Reported are about 260,000 distinct CDR3 sequences; the ten largest clones contain under 0.5%. CDR1 and CDR2 (germline): DFQATT, SNEGSKA (reference sequence). The CDR3 runs 11 residues. The source of this sequence is a man younger than 30 in good health. Specimen: blood T cells: a sorted CD56 or NKG2C T cell subset, CD4+ or CD8+ T cells, or bulk PBMC T cells (not recorded which). The chain recombines TRBV20-1 with TRBJ1-2; the TRBD1 assignment by TCRdb is unverifiable without DNA. The CDR3 sequence is CSAGGQQGYTF.